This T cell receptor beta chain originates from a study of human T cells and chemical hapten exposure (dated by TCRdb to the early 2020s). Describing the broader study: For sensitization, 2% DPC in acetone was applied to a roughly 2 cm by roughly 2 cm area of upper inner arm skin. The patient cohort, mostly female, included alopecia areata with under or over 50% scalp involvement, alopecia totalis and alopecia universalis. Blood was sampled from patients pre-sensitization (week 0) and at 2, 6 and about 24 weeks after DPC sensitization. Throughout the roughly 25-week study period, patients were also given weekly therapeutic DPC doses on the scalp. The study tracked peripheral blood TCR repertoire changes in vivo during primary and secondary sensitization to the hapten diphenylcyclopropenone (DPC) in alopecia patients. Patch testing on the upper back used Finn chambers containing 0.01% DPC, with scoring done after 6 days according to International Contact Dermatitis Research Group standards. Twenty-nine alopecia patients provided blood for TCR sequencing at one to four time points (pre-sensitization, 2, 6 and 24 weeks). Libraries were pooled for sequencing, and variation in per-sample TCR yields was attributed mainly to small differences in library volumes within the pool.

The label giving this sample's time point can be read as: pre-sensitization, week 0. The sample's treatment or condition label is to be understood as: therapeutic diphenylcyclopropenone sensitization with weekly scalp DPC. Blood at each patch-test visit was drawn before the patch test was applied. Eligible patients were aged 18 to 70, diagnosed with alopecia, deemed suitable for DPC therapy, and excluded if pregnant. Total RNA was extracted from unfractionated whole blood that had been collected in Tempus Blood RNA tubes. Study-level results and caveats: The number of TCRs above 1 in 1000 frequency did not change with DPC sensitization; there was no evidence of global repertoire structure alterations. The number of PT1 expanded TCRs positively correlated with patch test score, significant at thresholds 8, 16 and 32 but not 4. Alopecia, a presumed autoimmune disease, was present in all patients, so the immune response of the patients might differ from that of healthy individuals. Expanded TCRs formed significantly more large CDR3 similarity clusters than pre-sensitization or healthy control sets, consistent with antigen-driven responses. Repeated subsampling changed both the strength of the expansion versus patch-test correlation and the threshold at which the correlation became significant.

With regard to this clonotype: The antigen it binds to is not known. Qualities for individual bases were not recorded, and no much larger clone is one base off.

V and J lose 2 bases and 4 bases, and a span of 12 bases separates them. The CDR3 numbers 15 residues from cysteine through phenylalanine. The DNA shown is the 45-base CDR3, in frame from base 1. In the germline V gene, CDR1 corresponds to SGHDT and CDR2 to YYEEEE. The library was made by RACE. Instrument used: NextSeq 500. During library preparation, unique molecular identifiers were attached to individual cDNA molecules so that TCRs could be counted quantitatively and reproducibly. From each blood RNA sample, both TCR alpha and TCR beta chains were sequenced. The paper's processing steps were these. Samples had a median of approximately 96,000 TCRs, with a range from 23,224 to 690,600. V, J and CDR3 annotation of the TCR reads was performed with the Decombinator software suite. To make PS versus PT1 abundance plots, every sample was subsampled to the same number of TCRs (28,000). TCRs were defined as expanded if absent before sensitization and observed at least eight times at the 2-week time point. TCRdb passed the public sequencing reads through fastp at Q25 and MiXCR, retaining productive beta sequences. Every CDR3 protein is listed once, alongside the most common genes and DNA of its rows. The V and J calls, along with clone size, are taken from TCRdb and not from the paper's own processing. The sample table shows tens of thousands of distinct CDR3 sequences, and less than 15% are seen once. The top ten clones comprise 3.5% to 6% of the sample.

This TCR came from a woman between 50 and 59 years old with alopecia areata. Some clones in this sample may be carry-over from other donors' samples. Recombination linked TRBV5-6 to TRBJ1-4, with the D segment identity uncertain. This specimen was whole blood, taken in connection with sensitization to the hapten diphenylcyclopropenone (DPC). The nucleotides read TGTGCCAGCAGCTTAGTTGGACGGAATAATGAAAAACTGTTTTTT. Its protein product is CASSLVGRNNEKLFF.